This TCR beta chain is from a study of blood T cell repertoires in COVID-19. Study-wide context: Sources were T cells, B-cell-depleted T cells, or PBMCs; the material itself was cDNA or gDNA.

This clone was found once. During active infection, Seattle patients enrolled and were then monitored through disease. Libraries were prepared by immunoSEQ multiplex PCR; TCRdb keeps only in-frame clonotypes and omits some of them. The data contain some 230,000 clones, about 88% of them singletons. Specimen: peripheral blood. The sequence came from a woman between 50 and 59 years old with COVID-19, enrolled during active disease.

CDR3 DNA sequence: TGCGCCAGCAGCTCGGTCCAGGCTTCCGAGACCCAGTACTTC. This translates into CASSSVQASETQYF. The gene calls are TRBV5-1 and TRBJ2-5; D gene unclear. CDR1 SGHRS and CDR2 YFSETQ come from the germline V gene. Trimming shortened V by 3 bases and J by 5 bases, and 14 bases separated the two germline ends. This CDR3 region has 14 residues.